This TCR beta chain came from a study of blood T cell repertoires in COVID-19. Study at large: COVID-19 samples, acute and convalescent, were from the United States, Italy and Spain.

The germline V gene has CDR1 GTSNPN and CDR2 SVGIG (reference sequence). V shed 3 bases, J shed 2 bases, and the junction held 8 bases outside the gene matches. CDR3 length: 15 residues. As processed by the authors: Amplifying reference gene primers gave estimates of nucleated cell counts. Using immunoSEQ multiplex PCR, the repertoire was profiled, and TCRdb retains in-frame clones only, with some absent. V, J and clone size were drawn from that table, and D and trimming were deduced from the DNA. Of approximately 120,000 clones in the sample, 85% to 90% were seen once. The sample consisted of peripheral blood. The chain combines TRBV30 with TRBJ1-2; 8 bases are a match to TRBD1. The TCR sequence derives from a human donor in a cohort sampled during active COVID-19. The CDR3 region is CAWSLLRGRNYGYTF. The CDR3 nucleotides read TGTGCCTGGAGCTTACTCAGGGGGCGCAACTATGGCTACACCTTC. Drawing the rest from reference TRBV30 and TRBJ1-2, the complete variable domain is SQTIHQWPATLVQPVGSPLSLECTVEGTSNPNLYWYRQAAGRGLQLLFYSVGIGQISSEVPQNLSASRPQDRQFILSSKKLLLSDSGFYLCAWSLLRGRNYGYTFGSGTRLTVV.